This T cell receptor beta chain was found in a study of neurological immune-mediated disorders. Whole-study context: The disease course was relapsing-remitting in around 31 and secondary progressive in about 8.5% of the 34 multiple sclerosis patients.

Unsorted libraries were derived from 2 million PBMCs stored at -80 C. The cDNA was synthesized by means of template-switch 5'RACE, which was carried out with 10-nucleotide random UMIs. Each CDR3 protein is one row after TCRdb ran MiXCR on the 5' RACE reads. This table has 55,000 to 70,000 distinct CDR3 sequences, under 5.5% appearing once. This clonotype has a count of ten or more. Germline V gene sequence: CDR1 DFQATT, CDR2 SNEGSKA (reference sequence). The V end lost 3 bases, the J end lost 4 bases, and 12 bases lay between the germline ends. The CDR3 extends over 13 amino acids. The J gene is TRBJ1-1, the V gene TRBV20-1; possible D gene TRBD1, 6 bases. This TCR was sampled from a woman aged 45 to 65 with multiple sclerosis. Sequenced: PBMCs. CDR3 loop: CSASPGAGTEAFF. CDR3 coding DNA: TGCAGTGCTAGTCCGGGGGCGGGCACTGAAGCTTTCTTT.